The source of this TCR beta chain is a study of low-dose radiotherapy and immunotherapy resistance in tumors. Across the whole study: With fractions of 0.5 Gy given every 2 weeks, Cohort 1 accumulated a total of 6.5 Gy. Cohort 2 received 1 Gy per fraction every two weeks, totaling 13 Gy over 26 weeks. Each two-week cycle included intravenous cyclophosphamide 200 mg/m2, given one day before radiation and immunotherapy.

The length of the CDR3 is 14 residues. Trimming stripped 4 bases from V and 7 bases from J, with 15 bases between. Germline assignment: CDR1 SGHDT and CDR2 YYEEEE. Priming of first-strand cDNA relied on TRAV- and TRBV-specific primers (covering alpha and beta chains). TCRs underwent 20 PCR cycles of amplification with a constant-region primer and V-primer adapter. Amplifying the isolated mRNA was done by in vitro transcription. TCRdb re-derived calls from the reads in MiXCR, one entry per CDR3 protein. The sample contains under 90,000 distinct CDR3 sequences, 15% to 20% of which appear only once. Time point defined: before trial treatment.

This specimen was PBMCs, taken before treatment. The sequence came from a male donor with prostate cancer. The V gene is TRBV5-6, the J gene TRBJ1-5, with D tentatively TRBD1 (6 bases). CDR3 bases: TGTGCCAGCAGCCCCGGGACATCCGGCCAGCCCCAGCATTTT. Translation: CASSPGTSGQPQHF.